Described below is a single T cell receptor (beta chain) sequence and its context. Primers for the PCR totalled 60 Vbeta and 13 Jbeta. Profiling relied on immunoSEQ multiplex PCR, and the TCRdb table lists in-frame clones only, not all of them. The profile shows 150,000 to 200,000 clones, approximately 81% of them singletons. This record comes from a study of cytomegalovirus exposure and HLA in healthy donors. V was pared by 5 bases and J by 4 bases, with 17 bases between. The CDR3 runs to 15 residues. The germline V gene has CDR1 SEHNR and CDR2 FQNEAQ (reference sequence). The gene calls are TRBV7-9 and TRBJ1-2; unclear D gene. The clonotype comes from a woman aged 30 to 39 in good health and CMV-seronegative. Sequencing used PBMCs. In nucleotides, the CDR3 is TGTGCCAGCAGCAAGGGTCCGCCGGGAAGCTATGGCTACACCTTC. The encoded protein is CASSKGPPGSYGYTF.